The entry below gives a single T cell receptor (beta chain) sequence along with its context. Its antigen is as yet unknown. This sample was taken from a study of T-cell memory formation after mild COVID-19. Points from the study as a whole: CD4/CD8 balance characterized clones contracting day 15 to 85, and CD4+ skew characterized later expanders.

TCR alpha and TCR beta cDNA libraries with sample barcodes and UMIs came from 5'RACE using constant-segment primers. TCRdb re-called the 5' RACE reads with MiXCR, one entry per CDR3 protein. Here the sample spans 200,000 to 300,000 distinct CDR3 sequences, approximately 10% being singletons. The sequence derives from a young man who had mild COVID-19 (a few samples of this study predate the infection). Cell type and time point are not known. The sample taken for sequencing was PBMCs or a T cell subset sorted from them (not recorded which).

The CDR3 is CASSGGSGGAYSGELFF. CDR3 DNA: TGTGCCAGCAGTGGAGGCAGCGGGGGGGCTTACTCCGGGGAGCTGTTTTTT. V gene TRBV2 combines with J gene TRBJ2-2; the match to TRBD2 covers 10 bases. There are 17 residues in the CDR3. CDR1 and CDR2 (germline): SNHLY, FYNNEI. The J segment lost 6 bases and the V segment lost 4 bases, leaving 11 bases of the junction unmatched.